Included here is one TCR beta chain sequence, with context. Its antigen is undetermined. TCRdb keeps only in-frame clones here, not all; method: immunoSEQ multiplex PCR. The sample lists more than 60,000 clones; 77% were seen once. This sample stems from a study of OX40 agonist ivuxolimab in advanced cancers. Across the study: Every 2 weeks, patients got intravenous ivuxolimab at one of six dose levels (0.01-10 mg/kg). The study, taken as a whole, reports: With doses of 0.1 to 3.0 mg/kg, CD4+ and CD8+ blood T cells had undergone clonal expansion by week 6.

Per germline, CDR1 MRHNA and CDR2 SNTAGT. Between the trimmed V and J ends, which lost 4 bases and 5 bases, there was a span of 4 bases. The CDR3 is made up of 11 amino acids. This clonotype was obtained from an adult with an advanced solid tumor such as melanoma, head and neck, liver or kidney cancer. The source was CD4+ or CD8+ T cells sorted from blood, collected in a trial of the OX40 agonist ivuxolimab. This sequence joins TRBV6-4 and TRBJ2-3, with unresolved D. The CDR3 loop reads CASSAGDTQYF. CDR3 coding DNA: TGTGCCAGCAGTGCGGGAGATACGCAGTATTTT.